The clone carrying this TCR beta chain was recorded a few times. Its matching antigen is unknown. The data were taken from a study of quantifying T cell responses using KT2 cells. Study-wide background: TCR alpha and beta constant-region primers primed reverse transcription of RNA. The second PCR ran as a qPCR until a predetermined fluorescence threshold was reached. Study outcomes and limitations: Counts of KT2 alpha and beta sequences rose linearly with the number of KT2 cells added.

Each cDNA got a UMI-containing oligo ligated at its 3' end. The first PCR ran 4 to 5 cycles with an equimolar RC1.1 and RC1.2 beta primer mix. In TCRdb, the UMI-ligation and nested PCR reads were re-called with MiXCR into one record per CDR3 protein. This table has 40,000 to 55,000 distinct CDR3 sequences, 11% appearing once. The sample is PBMC spiked with counted cells of clone KT2. Per the germline V gene, CDR1 is MDHEN and CDR2 is SYDVKM. This CDR3 region has 14 residues. Trimming removed 4 bases from V and 0 bases from J, with 9 bases in between. The rearrangement links TRBV28 to TRBJ1-2; D call uncertain. This TCR was sampled from a human donor. Sequencing was done on a sample of PBMCs spiked with cells of the T cell clone KT2. The CDR3 bases are TGTGCCAGCAGTTCGTGGCAGACTAACTATGGCTACACCTTC. Protein product: CASSSWQTNYGYTF.